A selection of T cell receptor beta chains follows, all from one sample in a study of cytomegalovirus exposure and HLA in healthy donors. The method was immunoSEQ multiplex PCR; TCRdb's version includes in-frame clones alone and lacks a portion of them. The data hold about 110,000 clones, with over 60% observed a single time. The sequenced sample was PBMCs. Receptor source: a man aged 25-45 years in good health and CMV-seropositive. Each CDR3 is given with its conserved first and last residue. A D gene is named only where the DNA matches it firmly. Clone sizes are given selectively: once, few, many, or a class where the clone is expanded.

TRBV13,.,TRBJ2-7,few,TGTGCCAGCAGCTTTCTGACCAAGACTGGCTACGAGCAGTACTTC,CASSFLTKTGYEQYF
TRBV28,TRBD2,TRBJ2-3,.,TGTGCCAGCAGTTTGATTAAGCGGGGGGGGCCCACTAGCACAGATACGCAGTATTTT,CASSLIKRGGPTSTDTQYF
TRBV4-1,.,TRBJ1-2,few,TGCGCCAGCAGCCATCAAACAGGGAACGTATACAGGGAGCGCTATGGCTACACCTTC,CASSHQTGNVYRERYGYTF
TRBV20-1,.,TRBJ2-3,.,TGCAGTGCCGAGGCAGATACGCAGTATTTT,CSAEADTQYF
TRBV19,TRBD1,TRBJ2-1,.,TGTGCCAGTAGTATAGATCCCCGGCCGGCAGGGGGCAGGTTCAATGAGCAGTTCTTC,CASSIDPRPAGGRFNEQFF
TRBV11-3,.,TRBJ1-1,.,TGTGCCAGCAGCTGGTGGCGGGGTGAAGCTTTCTTT,CASSWWRGEAFF
TRBV13,TRBD2,TRBJ2-5,.,TGTGCCAGCAGCTCCTCCTGGACTAGCGCTCAAGAGACCCAGTACTTC,CASSSSWTSAQETQYF
TRBV5-5,.,TRBJ1-5,.,TGTGCCAGCAGCAGGGACATCAATCAGCCCCAGCATTTT,CASSRDINQPQHF
TRBV6-5,.,TRBJ1-1,.,TGTGCCAGCAGTTACGCAGGGAACACTGAAGCTTTCTTT,CASSYAGNTEAFF
TRBV2,TRBD1,TRBJ1-4,.,TGTGCCAGCAGCGGACAGGCTGGAAAACTGTTTTTT,CASSGQAGKLFF
TRBV11-2,.,TRBJ1-4,.,TGTGCCAGCAGCCCGAGCGACAACCGAGGGGAAAAACTGTTTTTT,CASSPSDNRGEKLFF
TRBV5-8,.,TRBJ2-7,.,TGTGCCAGCAGCCCGCGGACAGCAGCAGGGGAGCAGTACTTC,CASSPRTAAGEQYF
TRBV4-1,.,TRBJ2-2,.,TGCGCCAGCAGCCAAGCGGGGACCGGGGAGCTGTTTTTT,CASSQAGTGELFF
TRBV19,TRBD1,TRBJ1-1,.,TGTGCCAGCGCGGACAGGTCCACTGAAGCTTTCTTT,CASADRSTEAFF
TRBV19,.,TRBJ2-7,.,TGTGCCAGTAGTATCTACAGCGGCTACGAGCAGTACTTC,CASSIYSGYEQYF
TRBV29-1,.,TRBJ1-1,few,TGCAGCCCTTCAGAAAGCACTGAAGCTTTCTTT,CSPSESTEAFF
TRBV18,.,TRBJ2-7,.,TGTGCCAGCTCATTGGTGGGGGACATGAGCTCCTACGAGCAGTACTTC,CASSLVGDMSSYEQYF